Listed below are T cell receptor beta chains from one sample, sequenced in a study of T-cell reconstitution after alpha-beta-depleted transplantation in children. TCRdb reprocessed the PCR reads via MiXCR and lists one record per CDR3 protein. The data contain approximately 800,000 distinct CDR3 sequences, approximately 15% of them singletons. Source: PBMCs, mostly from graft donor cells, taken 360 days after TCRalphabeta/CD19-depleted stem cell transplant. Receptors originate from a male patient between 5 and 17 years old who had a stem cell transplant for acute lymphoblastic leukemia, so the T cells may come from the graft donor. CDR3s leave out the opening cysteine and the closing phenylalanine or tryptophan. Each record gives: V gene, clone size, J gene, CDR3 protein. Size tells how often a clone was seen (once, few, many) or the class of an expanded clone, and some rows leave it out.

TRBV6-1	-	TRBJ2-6	ASLAGRGANVLT
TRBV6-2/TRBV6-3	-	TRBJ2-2	ASKRGGELF
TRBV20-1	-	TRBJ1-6	SARDGGEVLYNSPLH
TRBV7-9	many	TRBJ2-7	ASSFQTSAYEQY
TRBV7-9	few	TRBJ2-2	ASSLAMSPRGGELF
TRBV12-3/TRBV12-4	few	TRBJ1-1	ASSPWALNTEAF
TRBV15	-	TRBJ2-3	ATSRAGAGDTQY
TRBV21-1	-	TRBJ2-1	ASSKPSGYRGPQF
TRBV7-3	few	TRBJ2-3	ASSLQFSGDTQY
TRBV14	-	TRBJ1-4	ASSQERLWANEKLF
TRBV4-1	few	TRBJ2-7	ASSQTGLAGGPLSYEQY
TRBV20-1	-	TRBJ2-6	SAAGLWGANVLT
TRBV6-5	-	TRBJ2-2	ASSYSAGGNTGELF
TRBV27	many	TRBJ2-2	ASSSPMRDTGELF
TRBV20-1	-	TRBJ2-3	SARRRVGTDTQY
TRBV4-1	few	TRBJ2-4	ASSRLPLLAKNIQY
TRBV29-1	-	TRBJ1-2	SVPWRDGSISNYGYT
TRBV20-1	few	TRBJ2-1	SARALAGVLYNEQF
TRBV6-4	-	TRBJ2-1	ASSDGSGGMNEQF
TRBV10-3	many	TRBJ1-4	ATQGAIYEKLF
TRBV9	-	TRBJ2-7	ASSPEVTGEQY
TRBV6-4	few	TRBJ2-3	ASSDSGAGAGDTQY
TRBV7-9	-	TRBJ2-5	ASSQTSGQIQETQY
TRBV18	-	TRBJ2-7	ASSPPLAGGSYEQY
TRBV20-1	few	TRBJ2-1	SARDWKGGHNEQF
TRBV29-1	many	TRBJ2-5	SVEDRTRRQGTQY
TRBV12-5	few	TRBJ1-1	ASGLGAPSEAF
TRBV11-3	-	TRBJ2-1	ASSLSWRLAGGNEQF
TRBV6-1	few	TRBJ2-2	ASNARGGTGELF
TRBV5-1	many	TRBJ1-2	ASTPLTGSSTYGYT
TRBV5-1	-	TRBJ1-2	ASSLEGFGYT
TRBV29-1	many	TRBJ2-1	SAGPHGGGFF
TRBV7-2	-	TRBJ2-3	ASSRISGQGRSDTQY
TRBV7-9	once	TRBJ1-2	ASSPSEGISDYGYT
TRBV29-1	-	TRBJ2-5	SVEGLGVPETQY
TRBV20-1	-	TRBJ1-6	SARTGRGGSPLH
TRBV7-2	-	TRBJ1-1	ASSLWSKDTEAF
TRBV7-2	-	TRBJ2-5	ASSLADAGQGTQY
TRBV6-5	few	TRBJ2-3	ASSLIPGQGSADTQY
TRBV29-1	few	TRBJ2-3	SVRTSGSTDTQY
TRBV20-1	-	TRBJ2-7	SAEPGTGRFYEQY
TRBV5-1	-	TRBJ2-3	ASSSWGLYTDTQY
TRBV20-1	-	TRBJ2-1	SASHPVASGINEQF
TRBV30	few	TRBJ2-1	AWTAHVRGFYNEQF